This T cell receptor (beta chain) was retrieved from a study of blood T cell repertoires in COVID-19. Background on the study: Sites in the United States, Italy and Spain provided acute and convalescent COVID-19 samples.

The V segment lost 5 bases and the J segment 2 bases; nucleotides outside the gene matches: 2. There are 14 residues in the CDR3. Per germline, CDR1 LNHDA and CDR2 SQIVND (reference sequence). The count of this clone is one. In the original analysis: Estimated nucleated cell counts came from reference gene primer amplification. Produced via immunoSEQ multiplex PCR; TCRdb's table is partial and in-frame only. That table supplies the V and J calls and clone size; D and trimming were determined from the DNA. The data hold 90,000 to 110,000 clones, with about 80% observed a single time. The sample comprised peripheral blood. The sequence was collected from a woman aged 45-65 years with acute or convalescent COVID-19. The chain recombines TRBV19 with TRBJ2-2; 7 bases fit TRBD1. Here the CDR3 reads CASSGQVNTGELFF. The CDR3 DNA is TGTGCCAGTAGTGGACAGGTTAACACCGGGGAGCTGTTTTTT.